The present TCR beta chain was sequenced within a study of identical twins. With regard to this clonotype: A junction boundary mismatches the germline segment, possibly from a read error.

TCRdb re-called the 5' RACE reads with MiXCR, one entry per CDR3 protein. This sample carries a few hundred thousand distinct CDR3 sequences, around 9.6% of them seen once, and the ten largest clones take 3%. The CDR3 is made up of 14 amino acids. Germline CDR1 DFQATT, CDR2 SNEGSKA (reference sequence). These data were also reused for a study on yellow fever vaccine responses in identical twins.

Sequenced sample: PBMCs. This clonotype was sampled from a woman aged 18 to 35 in good health. The rearrangement uses TRBV20-1 and TRBJ2-7, with TRBD1 matching 10 bases. The CDR3 is CSAIRFRNAGTGEF. CDR3 DNA sequence: TGCAGTGCTATCCGATTCAGGAATGCGGGGACAGGGGAATTC.